A single T cell receptor beta chain is shown here with its context. This record comes from a study of blood T cell repertoires in COVID-19. J was trimmed by 0 bases and V by 2 bases; bases with no gene match: 7. From germline, CDR1 is MNHEY and CDR2 SVGAGI. This CDR3 is built from 16 residues. This table comes from immunoSEQ multiplex PCR, and its TCRdb copy is limited to in-frame clones, with some not included. The table records around 250,000 clones, less than 90% of them present only once. The rearrangement uses TRBV6-5 and TRBJ2-7; 7 bases fit TRBD1. The sample taken for sequencing was peripheral blood. This sequence was found in a woman aged 40 to 50 who had recovered from COVID-19. CDR3 nucleotide sequence: TGTGCCAGCAGTTACGAAATGACAGGGTTCTCCTACGAGCAGTACTTC. This codes for CASSYEMTGFSYEQYF.